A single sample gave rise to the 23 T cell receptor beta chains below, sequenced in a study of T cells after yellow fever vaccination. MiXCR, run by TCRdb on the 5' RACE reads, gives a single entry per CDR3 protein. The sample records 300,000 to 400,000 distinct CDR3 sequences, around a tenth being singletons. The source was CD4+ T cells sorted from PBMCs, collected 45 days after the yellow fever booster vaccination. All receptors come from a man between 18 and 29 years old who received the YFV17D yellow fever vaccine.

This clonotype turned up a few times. CDR3 loop: CASSFSGGPYEQYV. In nucleotides, the CDR3 is TGTGCCAGCAGCTTTAGCGGGGGGCCCTACGAGCAGTACGTC. The V and J genes are TRBV11-2 and TRBJ2-7, with TRBD2 matching 10 bases. With 3 bases clipped from V and 2 bases from J, the junction kept 1 base outside the gene matches. The CDR3 length is 14 residues. CDR1 and CDR2 (germline): SGHAT, FQNNGV.

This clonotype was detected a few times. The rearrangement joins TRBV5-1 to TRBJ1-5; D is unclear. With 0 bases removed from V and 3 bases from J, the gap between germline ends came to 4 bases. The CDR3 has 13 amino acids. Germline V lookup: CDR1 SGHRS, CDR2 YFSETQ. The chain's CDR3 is CASSLGINQPQHF. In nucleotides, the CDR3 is TGCGCCAGCAGCTTGGGAATCAATCAGCCCCAGCATTTT. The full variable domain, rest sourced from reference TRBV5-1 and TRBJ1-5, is KAGVTQTPRYLIKTRGQQVTLSCSPISGHRSVSWYQQTPGQGLQFLFEYFSETQRNKGNFPGRFSGRQFSNSRSEMNVSTLELGDSALYLCASSLGINQPQHFGDGTRLSIL.

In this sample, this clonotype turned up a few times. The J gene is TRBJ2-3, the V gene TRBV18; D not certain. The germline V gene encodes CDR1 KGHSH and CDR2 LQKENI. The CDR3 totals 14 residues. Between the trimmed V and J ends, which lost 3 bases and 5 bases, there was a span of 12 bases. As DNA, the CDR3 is TGTGCCAGCTCACCCCGGACGGATCGAGATACGCAGTATTTT. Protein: CASSPRTDRDTQYF.

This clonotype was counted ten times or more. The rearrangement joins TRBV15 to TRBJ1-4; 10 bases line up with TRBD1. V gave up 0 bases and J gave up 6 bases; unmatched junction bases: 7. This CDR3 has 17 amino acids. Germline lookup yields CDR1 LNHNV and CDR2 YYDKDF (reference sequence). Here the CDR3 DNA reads TGTGCCACCAGCAGAGATTTGGGACAGGGGTTCGATGAAAAACTGTTTTTT. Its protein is CATSRDLGQGFDEKLFF.

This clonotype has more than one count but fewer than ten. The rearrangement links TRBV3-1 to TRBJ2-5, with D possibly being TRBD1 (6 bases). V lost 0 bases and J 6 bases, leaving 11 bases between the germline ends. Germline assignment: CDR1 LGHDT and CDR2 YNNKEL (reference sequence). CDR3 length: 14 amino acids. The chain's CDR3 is CASSQDAGVKTQYF. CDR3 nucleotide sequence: TGTGCCAGCAGCCAAGACGCAGGGGTAAAGACCCAGTACTTC.

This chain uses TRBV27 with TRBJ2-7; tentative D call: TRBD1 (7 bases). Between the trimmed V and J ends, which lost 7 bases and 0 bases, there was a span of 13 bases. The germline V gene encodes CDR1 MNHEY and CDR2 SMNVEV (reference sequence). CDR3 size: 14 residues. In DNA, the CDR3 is TGTGCCAGCACCGGGGGACAGAGCTCCTACGAGCAGTACGTC. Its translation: CASTGGQSSYEQYV.

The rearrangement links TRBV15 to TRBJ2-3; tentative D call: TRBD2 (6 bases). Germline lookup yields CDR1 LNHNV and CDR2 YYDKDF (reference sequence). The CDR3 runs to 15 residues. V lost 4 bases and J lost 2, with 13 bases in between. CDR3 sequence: CATSITGDLTDTQYF. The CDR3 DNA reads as TGTGCCACCAGCATAACGGGGGATCTCACAGATACGCAGTATTTT.

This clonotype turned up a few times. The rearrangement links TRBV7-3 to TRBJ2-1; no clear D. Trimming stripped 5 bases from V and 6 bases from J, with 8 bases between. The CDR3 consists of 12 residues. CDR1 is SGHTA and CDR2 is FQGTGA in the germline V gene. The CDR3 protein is CASSIGGNEQFF. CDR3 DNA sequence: TGTGCCAGCAGCATCGGTGGCAATGAGCAGTTCTTC.

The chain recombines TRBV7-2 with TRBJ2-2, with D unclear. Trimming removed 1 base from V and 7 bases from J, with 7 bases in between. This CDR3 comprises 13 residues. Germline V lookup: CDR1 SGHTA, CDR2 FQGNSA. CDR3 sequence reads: CASSLGPSGELFF. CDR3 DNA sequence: TGTGCCAGCAGCTTAGGACCCAGCGGGGAGCTGTTTTTT.

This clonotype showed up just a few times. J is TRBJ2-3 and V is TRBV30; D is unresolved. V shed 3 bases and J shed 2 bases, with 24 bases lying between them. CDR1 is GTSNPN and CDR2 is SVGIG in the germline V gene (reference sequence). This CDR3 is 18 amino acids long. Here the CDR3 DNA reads TGTGCCTGGAGGCGAAGGAGAGACTCCCTTCAGTACACAGATACGCAGTATTTT. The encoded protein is CAWRRRRDSLQYTDTQYF.

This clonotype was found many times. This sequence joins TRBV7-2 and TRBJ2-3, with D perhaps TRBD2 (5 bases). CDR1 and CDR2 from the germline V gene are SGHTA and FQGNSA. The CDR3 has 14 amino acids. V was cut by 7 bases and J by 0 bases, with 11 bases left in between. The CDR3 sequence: CASNGLPSTDTQYF. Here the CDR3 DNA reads TGTGCCAGCAACGGACTTCCTAGCACAGATACGCAGTATTTT.

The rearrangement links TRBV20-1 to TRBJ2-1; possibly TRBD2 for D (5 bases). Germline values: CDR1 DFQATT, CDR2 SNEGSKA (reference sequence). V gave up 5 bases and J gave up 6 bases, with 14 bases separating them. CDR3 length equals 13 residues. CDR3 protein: CSALAGLGNEQFF. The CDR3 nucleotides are TGCAGTGCTCTCGCCGGACTGGGCAATGAGCAGTTCTTC.

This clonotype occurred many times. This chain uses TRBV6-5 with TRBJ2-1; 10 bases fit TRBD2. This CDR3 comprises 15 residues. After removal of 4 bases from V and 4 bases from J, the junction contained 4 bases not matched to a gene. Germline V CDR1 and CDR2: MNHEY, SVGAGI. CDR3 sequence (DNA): TGTGCCAGCAGTTTGAGCGGGGGGGAATACAATGAGCAGTTCTTC. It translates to CASSLSGGEYNEQFF.

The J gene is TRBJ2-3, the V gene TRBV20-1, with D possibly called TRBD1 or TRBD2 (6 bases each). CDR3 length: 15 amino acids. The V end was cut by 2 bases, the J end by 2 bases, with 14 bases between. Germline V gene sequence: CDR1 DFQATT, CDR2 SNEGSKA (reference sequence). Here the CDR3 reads CSARRAGTNTDTQYF. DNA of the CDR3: TGCAGTGCTAGACGGGCGGGGACAAACACAGATACGCAGTATTTT.

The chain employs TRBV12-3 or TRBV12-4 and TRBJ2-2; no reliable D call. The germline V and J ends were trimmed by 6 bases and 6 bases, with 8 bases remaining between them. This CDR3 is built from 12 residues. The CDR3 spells CASSPSSGELFF. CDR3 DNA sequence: TGTGCCAGCAGCCCTTCGTCCGGGGAGCTGTTTTTT.

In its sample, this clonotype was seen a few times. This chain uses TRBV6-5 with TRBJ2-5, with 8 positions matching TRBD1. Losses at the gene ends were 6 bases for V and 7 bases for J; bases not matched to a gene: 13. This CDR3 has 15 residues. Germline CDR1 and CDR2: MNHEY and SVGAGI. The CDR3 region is CASRPIGQGSATQYF. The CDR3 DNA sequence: TGTGCCAGCAGACCGATCGGACAGGGTTCGGCGACCCAGTACTTC.

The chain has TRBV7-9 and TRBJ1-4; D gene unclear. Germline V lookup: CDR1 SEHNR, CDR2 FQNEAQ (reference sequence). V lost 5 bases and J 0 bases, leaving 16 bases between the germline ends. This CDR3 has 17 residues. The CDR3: CASSPRSALATNEKLFF. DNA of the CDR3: TGTGCCAGCAGCCCCCGGTCAGCGCTGGCAACTAATGAAAAACTGTTTTTT.

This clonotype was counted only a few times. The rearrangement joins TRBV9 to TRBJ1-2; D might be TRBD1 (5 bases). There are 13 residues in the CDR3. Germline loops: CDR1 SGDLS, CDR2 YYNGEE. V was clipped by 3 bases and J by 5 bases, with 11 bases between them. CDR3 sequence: CASSETTGYGYTF. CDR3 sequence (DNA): TGTGCCAGCAGCGAGACTACAGGTTATGGCTACACCTTC.

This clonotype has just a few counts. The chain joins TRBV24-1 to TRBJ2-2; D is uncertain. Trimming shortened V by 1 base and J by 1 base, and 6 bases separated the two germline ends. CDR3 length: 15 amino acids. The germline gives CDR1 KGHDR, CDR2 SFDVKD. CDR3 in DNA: TGTGCCACCAGTGATTTCGCAGGGAACACCGGGGAGCTGTTTTTT. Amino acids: CATSDFAGNTGELFF.

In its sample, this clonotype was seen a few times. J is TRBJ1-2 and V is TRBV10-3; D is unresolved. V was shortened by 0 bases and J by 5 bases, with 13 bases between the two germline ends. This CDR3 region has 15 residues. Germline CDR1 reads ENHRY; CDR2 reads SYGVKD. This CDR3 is CAISESKVTEYGYTF. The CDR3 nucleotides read TGTGCCATCAGTGAGTCGAAGGTCACGGAATATGGCTACACCTTC.

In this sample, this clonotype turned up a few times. The CDR3 protein is CASSPPAQYF. For the CDR3, the DNA is TGTGCCAGCAGCCCCCCGGCCCAGTATTTT. The chain employs TRBV7-2 and TRBJ2-3, with unresolved D. Trimming pared 5 bases from V and 12 bases from J, leaving 9 bases between. The CDR3 has 10 residues. CDR1 and CDR2 (germline): SGHTA, FQGNSA.

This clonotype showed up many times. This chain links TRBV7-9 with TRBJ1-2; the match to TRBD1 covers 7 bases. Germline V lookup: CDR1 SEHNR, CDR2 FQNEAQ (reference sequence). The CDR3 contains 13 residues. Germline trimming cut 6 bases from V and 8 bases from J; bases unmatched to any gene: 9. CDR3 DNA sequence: TGTGCCAGCAGATCCGGGACAGAGTCGGGCTACACCTTC. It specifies CASRSGTESGYTF.

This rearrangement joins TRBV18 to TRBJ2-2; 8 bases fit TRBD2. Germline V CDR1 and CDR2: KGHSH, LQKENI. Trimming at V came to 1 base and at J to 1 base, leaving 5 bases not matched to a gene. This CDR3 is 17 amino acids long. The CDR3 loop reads CASSPRSLAGNTGELFF. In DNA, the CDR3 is TGTGCCAGCTCACCACGGAGCCTAGCGGGGAACACCGGGGAGCTGTTTTTT.